These 32 T cell receptor beta chains were all obtained from the same sample, sequenced in a study of Graves' ophthalmopathy and Graves' hyperthyroidism. Amplification from RNA transcripts yielded the TCR beta CDR3 regions. HTBI primers were used in a first-round RT-PCR, which preceded a second-round multiplex PCR. MiXCR was run by TCRdb on the multiplex PCR reads, yielding one entry per CDR3 protein. The sample has over a million distinct CDR3 sequences, about 38% seen once; the top ten hold 11%. Sequencing was done on a sample of peripheral blood or thyroid tissue (not recorded which). The receptors were gathered from an adult man with Graves' hyperthyroidism.

The chain combines TRBV7-2 with TRBJ2-7; D not certain. V lost 5 bases and J 5 bases, leaving 13 bases between the germline ends. There are 13 residues in the CDR3. Germline CDR1 is SGHTA and CDR2 is FQGNSA. Here the CDR3 DNA reads TGTGCCAGCAGCCCCTTGGGGATTCACGAGCAGTACTTC. Its translation: CASSPLGIHEQYF.

This clonotype was seen repeatedly, ten times or more. V and J are TRBV6-1 and TRBJ1-6; the D is unclear. Germline values: CDR1 MNHNS, CDR2 SASEGT. The CDR3 runs 17 residues. Trimming removed 7 bases at V and 0 bases at J, with 16 bases between. CDR3 DNA: TGTGCCAGCACCTCGGACTCCCTGAGCTCCTATAATTCACCCCTCCACTTT. This gives the protein CASTSDSLSSYNSPLHF.

This clonotype turned up a few times. This chain joins TRBV5-1 and TRBJ2-7; D ambiguous. CDR3 length: 14 residues. V was trimmed by 4 bases and J by 0 bases, leaving 11 bases between them. CDR1 SGHRS and CDR2 YFSETQ come from the germline V gene. The CDR3: CASSVDGYSYEQYF. DNA for the CDR3: TGCGCCAGCAGCGTGGACGGTTACTCCTACGAGCAGTACTTC.

The chain combines TRBV7-9 with TRBJ2-5; D is tentatively TRBD1 or TRBD2 (5 bases each). Germline values: CDR1 SEHNR, CDR2 FQNEAQ (reference sequence). The CDR3 is 16 amino acids. Trimming stripped 3 bases from V and 9 bases from J, with 23 bases between. Here the CDR3 reads CASSLQGEVTGEPQYF. For the CDR3, the DNA is TGTGCCAGCAGCTTGCAGGGAGAGGTCACCGGGGAGCCCCAGTACTTC.

Details on this clonotype: Sequence at one end of the junction differs from germline and may be a read error. CDR3 in amino acids: CSVGRDRGYERYF. In DNA form, the CDR3 reads TGCAGCGTAGGCCGGGACAGGGGCTACGAGCGGTACTTC. V and J are TRBV29-1 and TRBJ2-7; 10 positions match TRBD1. This CDR3 region has 13 residues. Germline-derived CDR1 and CDR2 are SQVTM and ANQGSEA.

This chain connects TRBV20-1 to TRBJ2-7; D is unclear. The V end was cut by 5 bases, the J end by 5 bases, with 13 bases between. Germline assignment: CDR1 DFQATT and CDR2 SNEGSKA (reference sequence). The CDR3 contains 12 residues. Here the CDR3 reads CSAPKGIHEQYF. The DNA of the CDR3 is TGCAGTGCTCCGAAGGGTATCCACGAGCAGTACTTC.

This clonotype was counted many times. One end of the junction is discordant with germline, which a read error may explain. The CDR3 is CASSLAGIPYEQYF. The CDR3 DNA is TGCGCCAGCAGCTTGGCAGGGATTCCCTACGAGCAGTACTTC. The gene calls are TRBV12-3 or TRBV12-4 and TRBJ2-7, with D possibly matching TRBD1 (5 bases). The CDR3 has 14 residues.

This clonotype was detected a few times. The CDR3 sequence: CASSYGTGGNGYTF. CDR3 in DNA: TGTGCCAGCAGTTATGGGACAGGGGGCAATGGCTACACCTTC. J is TRBJ1-2 and V is TRBV6-5; 12 nucleotides line up with TRBD1. Germline V gene lookup returns CDR1 MNHEY and CDR2 SVGAGI. The CDR3 contains 14 residues. Unmatched junction bases numbered 2, after V lost 3 bases and J lost 6 bases.

This sequence joins TRBV15 and TRBJ1-5; D unresolved. Germline loops: CDR1 LNHNV, CDR2 YYDKDF (reference sequence). The ends were cut back, 3 bases at V and 4 bases at J, with 10 bases in the middle. The CDR3 runs to 14 residues. CDR3 amino acids: CATSSQDGNQPQHF. CDR3 nucleotide sequence: TGTGCCACCAGCAGCCAGGACGGGAATCAGCCCCAGCATTTT.

The chain carries TRBV11-2 and TRBJ2-2; a possible D gene is TRBD1 (6 bases). Looked up from germline, CDR1 is SGHAT and CDR2 is FQNNGV. Trimming took 5 bases from V and 5 from J, leaving 21 bases between them. The CDR3 runs 17 residues. The CDR3 DNA follows: TGTGCCAGCAGCCGACGGGCACCGGGACACTCTACCGGGGAGCTGTTTTTT. It translates to CASSRRAPGHSTGELFF.

This clonotype was seen a handful of times. The chain uses TRBV5-5 and TRBJ1-2, with a possible D match to TRBD1 (5 bases). Per germline, CDR1 SGHKS and CDR2 YYEKEE (reference sequence). V was cut by 7 bases and J by 2 bases, with 18 bases left in between. The CDR3 sequence is 15 residues long. The CDR3 DNA is TGTGCCAGCTCACCACCGGCAGGGTGGAACTATGGCTACACCTTC. Translating gives CASSPPAGWNYGYTF.

This chain connects TRBV30 to TRBJ1-2; D not resolved. The CDR3 is made up of 12 amino acids. Germline V gene lookup returns CDR1 GTSNPN and CDR2 SVGIG (reference sequence). The ends were cut back, 1 base at V and 6 bases at J, with 9 bases in the middle. The CDR3 protein is CAWSGVINGYTF. In DNA form, the CDR3 reads TGTGCCTGGAGTGGAGTAATAAATGGCTACACCTTC.

There are a few counts of this clonotype. The gene calls are TRBV10-3 and TRBJ2-7, with 9 bases that match TRBD1. The CDR3 extends over 12 amino acids. Trimming removed 10 bases from V and 3 bases from J; junction bases left unmatched: 4. Germline CDR1 and CDR2: ENHRY and SYGVKD. This CDR3 is CATGQGLYEQYF. CDR3 nucleotides: TGTGCCACAGGACAGGGGCTCTACGAGCAGTACTTC.

The V gene is TRBV29-1, the J gene TRBJ1-2; TRBD1 is a possible D gene (5 bases). The CDR3 covers 16 residues. The germline V gene has CDR1 SQVTM and CDR2 ANQGSEA. V lost 4 bases and J lost 8, with 26 bases in between. DNA of the CDR3: TGCAGCGTTGGGTGGGGACTCGTCCCGGTATCGCGGGGCTACACCTTC. Encoded protein: CSVGWGLVPVSRGYTF.

This clonotype turned up a few times. The chain uses TRBV4-1 and TRBJ2-7; D may be TRBD2 (5 bases). The CDR3 runs to 16 residues. V was clipped by 1 base and J by 2 bases, with 15 bases between them. Germline lookup yields CDR1 MGHRA and CDR2 YSYEKL. The CDR3 region has the DNA TGCGCCAGCAGCCAAGTCGATAACACGCGGGCCTACGAGCAGTACTTC. Translated: CASSQVDNTRAYEQYF.

A remark on this clonotype: One end of the junction does not line up with germline, which may come from a read error. This chain uses TRBV10-2 with TRBJ1-2; D not resolved. Germline V CDR1 and CDR2: WSHSY, SAAADI. The CDR3 totals 13 residues. The CDR3 nucleotides are TGTGCCAGCAGTCTCAGCGGAACCTATGGCTACACCTTC. Translation: CASSLSGTYGYTF.

This chain uses TRBV2 with TRBJ1-1; D unresolved. Trimming took off 10 bases at V and 0 bases at J, with 9 bases between the two ends. CDR3 length: 12 amino acids. CDR1 is SNHLY and CDR2 is FYNNEI in the germline V gene. The CDR3 nucleotides read TGTGCCAACAATCTGTTGAACACTGAAGCTTTCTTT. Translation gives CANNLLNTEAFF. The variable domain in full, with the rest retrieved from reference TRBV2 and TRBJ1-1, is EPEVTQTPSHQVTQMGQEVILRCVPISNHLYFYWYRQILGQKVEFLVSFYNNEISEKSEIFDDQFSVERPDGSNFTLKIRSTKLEDSAMYFCANNLLNTEAFFGQGTRLTVV.

The chain has TRBV13 and TRBJ2-7, with D maybe TRBD2 (6 bases). Germline assignment: CDR1 PRHDT and CDR2 FYEKMQ (reference sequence). With 0 bases removed from V and 3 bases from J, the gap between germline ends came to 15 bases. This CDR3 is built from 16 residues. Written as DNA, the CDR3 is TGTGCCAGCAGCTTAGGAGAGGGACTCACGAGCTACGAGCAGTACTTC. Translating it yields CASSLGEGLTSYEQYF.

The chain couples TRBV11-2 to TRBJ1-1; the D is unclear. The CDR3 spans 11 residues. Germline CDR1 is SGHAT and CDR2 is FQNNGV. The V and J ends lost 1 base and 7 bases respectively, with 4 bases between them. The DNA of the CDR3 is TGTGCCAGCAGCTTAGTCCTTGAAGCTTTCTTT. It translates to CASSLVLEAFF. The variable domain in full, with the rest retrieved from reference TRBV11-2 and TRBJ1-1, is EAGVAQSPRYKIIEKRQSVAFWCNPISGHATLYWYQQILGQGPKLLIQFQNNGVVDDSQLPKDRFSAERLKGVDSTLKIQPAKLEDSAVYLCASSLVLEAFFGQGTRLTVV.

Concerning this clonotype: This may be a read error, as it is one base from a much larger clone. J is TRBJ1-3 and V is TRBV11-1; tentative D call: TRBD1 (5 bases). The CDR3 is 16 residues long. Germline-derived CDR1 and CDR2 are SGHAT and FQDESV (reference sequence). CDR3 residues: CASSSPEGPSGSTIYF. In nucleotides, the CDR3 is TGTGCCAGCAGCTCCCCGGAGGGACCCTCTGGAAGCACCATATATTTT.

The chain couples TRBV7-8 to TRBJ1-2, with TRBD1 matching 12 bases. The CDR3 runs 16 residues. Per germline, CDR1 SGHVS and CDR2 FQNEAQ. After removal of 6 bases from V and 5 bases from J, the junction contained 10 bases not matched to a gene. The chain's CDR3 is CASRSGTGGLVYGYTF. DNA of the CDR3: TGTGCCAGCAGGTCTGGGACAGGGGGCCTGGTGTATGGCTACACCTTC.

This clonotype has a handful of counts. The chain is built from TRBV11-2 and TRBJ2-5; D not certain. V shed 6 bases and J shed 5 bases, with 13 bases lying between them. The CDR3 runs to 13 residues. Per the germline V gene, CDR1 is SGHAT and CDR2 is FQNNGV. CDR3 sequence: CASRPSGRETQYF. The DNA of the CDR3 is TGTGCCAGCAGACCATCCGGTCGGGAGACCCAGTACTTC.

This clonotype has at least ten counts. This rearrangement joins TRBV2 to TRBJ2-5; TRBD2 might be the D (6 bases). CDR3 size: 13 residues. Germline CDR1 is SNHLY and CDR2 is FYNNEI. V was trimmed by 10 bases and J by 2 bases, leaving 14 bases between them. This CDR3 reads CATGGARQETQYF. DNA of the CDR3: TGTGCCACCGGAGGGGCGCGGCAAGAGACCCAGTACTTC.

The genes are TRBV6-1 and TRBJ1-5, with D perhaps TRBD1 (6 bases). The CDR3 consists of 13 residues. V dropped 5 bases and J dropped 11 bases, with 16 bases sitting between them. CDR1 MNHNS and CDR2 SASEGT come from the germline V gene. The CDR3 DNA follows: TGTGCCAGCAGTTGGGGGAACGGACAGACCCAGCATTTT. This encodes CASSWGNGQTQHF.

This clonotype occurred many times. The CDR3 DNA sequence: TGTGCCAGCAGGGGACAGGGGGCTTCAGAGACCCAGTACTTC. Its protein product is CASRGQGASETQYF. The V gene is TRBV7-9, the J gene TRBJ2-5; 12 positions agree with TRBD1. Germline lookup yields CDR1 SEHNR and CDR2 FQNEAQ (reference sequence). CDR3 size: 14 residues. Trimming at V came to 6 bases and at J to 4 bases, leaving 3 bases not matched to a gene.

This clonotype was recorded a few times. V usage is TRBV2 and J usage is TRBJ1-2; 9 bases align to TRBD1. The CDR3 runs 15 residues. The V and J ends lost 4 bases and 3 bases, in that order; junction bases with no gene match: 6. Looked up from germline, CDR1 is SNHLY and CDR2 is FYNNEI. The CDR3 loop reads CASSGRDREDYGYTF. The DNA of the CDR3 is TGTGCCAGCAGTGGGCGGGACAGGGAGGACTATGGCTACACCTTC.

This clonotype occurred many times. This chain joins TRBV19 and TRBJ1-1; TRBD1 agrees at 7 bases. The CDR3 covers 15 residues. In germline, CDR1 is LNHDA, CDR2 SQIVND (reference sequence). The V and J ends lost 4 bases and 0 bases, in that order; junction bases with no gene match: 5. The CDR3 protein is CASSRPTGMNTEAFF. CDR3 DNA sequence: TGTGCCAGTAGTAGGCCGACAGGGATGAACACTGAAGCTTTCTTT.

A single count supports this clonotype. This chain joins TRBV5-1 and TRBJ2-1, with D uncertain. Per the germline V gene, CDR1 is SGHRS and CDR2 is YFSETQ. V lost 0 bases to trimming and J lost 9 bases, with 13 bases between them. This CDR3 comprises 14 residues. CDR3 in amino acids: CASSLESGFGEQFF. DNA for the CDR3: TGCGCCAGCAGCTTGGAATCTGGGTTCGGTGAGCAGTTCTTC.

This clonotype appeared many times. V gene TRBV19 combines with J gene TRBJ2-2; no reliable D call. Germline values: CDR1 LNHDA, CDR2 SQIVND (reference sequence). Trimming took 9 bases from V and 1 from J, leaving 6 bases between them. This CDR3 has 12 amino acids. The CDR3 spells CASRQNTGELFF. DNA of the CDR3: TGTGCCAGCAGACAGAACACCGGGGAGCTGTTTTTT.

This clonotype has a handful of counts. Possible read error: a much larger clone is one base away. The chain uses TRBV20-1 and TRBJ2-2, with D possibly matching TRBD1 (5 bases). V lost 6 bases and J 6 bases, leaving 11 bases between the germline ends. Germline V lookup: CDR1 DFQATT, CDR2 SNEGSKA (reference sequence). The CDR3 has 12 residues. CDR3 sequence: CSAQGHAGELFF. For the CDR3, the DNA is TGCAGTGCCCAGGGTCACGCCGGGGAGCTGTTTTTT.

The chain is built from TRBV7-2 and TRBJ1-4; TRBD1 is a possible D gene (6 bases). The CDR3 is 15 amino acids. Germline CDR1 is SGHTA and CDR2 is FQGNSA. The V and J ends lost 2 bases and 10 bases respectively, with 17 bases between them. This chain's CDR3 is CASSLHRVSLRKLFF. The DNA of the CDR3 is TGTGCCAGCAGCTTACACAGGGTTAGTCTCAGAAAACTGTTTTTT.

This sequence joins TRBV2 and TRBJ2-5; possible D gene TRBD2, 6 bases. Germline CDR1 and CDR2: SNHLY and FYNNEI. V lost 8 bases and J 5 bases, leaving 24 bases between the germline ends. This CDR3 has 16 amino acids. The CDR3 sequence: CASVAGLAFKGETQYF. The DNA of the CDR3 is TGTGCCAGCGTTGCGGGGTTGGCGTTTAAAGGGGAGACCCAGTACTTC. The complete variable domain, with remaining parts taken from reference TRBV2 and TRBJ2-5, reads EPEVTQTPSHQVTQMGQEVILRCVPISNHLYFYWYRQILGQKVEFLVSFYNNEISEKSEIFDDQFSVERPDGSNFTLKIRSTKLEDSAMYFCASVAGLAFKGETQYFGPGTRLLVL.